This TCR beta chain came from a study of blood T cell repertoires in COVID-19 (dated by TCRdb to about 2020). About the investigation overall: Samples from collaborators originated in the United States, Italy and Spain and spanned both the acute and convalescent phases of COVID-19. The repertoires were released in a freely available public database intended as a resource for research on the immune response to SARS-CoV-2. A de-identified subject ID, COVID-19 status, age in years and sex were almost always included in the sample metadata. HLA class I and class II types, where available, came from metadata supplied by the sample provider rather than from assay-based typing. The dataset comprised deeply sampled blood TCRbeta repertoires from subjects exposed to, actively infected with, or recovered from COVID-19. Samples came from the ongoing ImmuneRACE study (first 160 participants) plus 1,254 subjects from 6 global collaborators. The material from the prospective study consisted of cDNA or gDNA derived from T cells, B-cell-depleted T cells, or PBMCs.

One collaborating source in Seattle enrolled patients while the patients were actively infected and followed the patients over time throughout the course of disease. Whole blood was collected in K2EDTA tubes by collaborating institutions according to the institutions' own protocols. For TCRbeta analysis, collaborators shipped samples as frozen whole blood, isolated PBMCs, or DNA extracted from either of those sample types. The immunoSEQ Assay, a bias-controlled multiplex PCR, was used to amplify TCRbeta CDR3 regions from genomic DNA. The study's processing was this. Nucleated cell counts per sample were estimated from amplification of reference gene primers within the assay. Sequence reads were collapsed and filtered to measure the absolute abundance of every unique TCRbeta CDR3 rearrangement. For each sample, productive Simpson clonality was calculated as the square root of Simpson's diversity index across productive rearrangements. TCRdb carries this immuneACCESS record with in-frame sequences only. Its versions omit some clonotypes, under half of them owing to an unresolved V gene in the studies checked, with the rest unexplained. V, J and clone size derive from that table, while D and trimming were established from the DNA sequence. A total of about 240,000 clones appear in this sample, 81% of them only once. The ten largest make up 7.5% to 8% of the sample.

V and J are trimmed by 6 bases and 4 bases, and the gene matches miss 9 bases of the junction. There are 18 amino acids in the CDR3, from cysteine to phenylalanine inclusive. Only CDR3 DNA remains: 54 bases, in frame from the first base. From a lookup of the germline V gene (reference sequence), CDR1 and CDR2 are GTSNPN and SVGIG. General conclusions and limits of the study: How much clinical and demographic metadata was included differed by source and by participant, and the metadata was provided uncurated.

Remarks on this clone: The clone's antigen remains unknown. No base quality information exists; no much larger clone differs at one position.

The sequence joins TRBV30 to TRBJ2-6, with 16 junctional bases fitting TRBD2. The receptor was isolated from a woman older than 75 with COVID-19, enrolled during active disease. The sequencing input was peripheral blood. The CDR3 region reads CACPGLAGGRLGANVLTF. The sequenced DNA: TGTGCCTGTCCGGGACTAGCGGGAGGGAGGTTGGGGGCCAACGTCCTGACTTTC.